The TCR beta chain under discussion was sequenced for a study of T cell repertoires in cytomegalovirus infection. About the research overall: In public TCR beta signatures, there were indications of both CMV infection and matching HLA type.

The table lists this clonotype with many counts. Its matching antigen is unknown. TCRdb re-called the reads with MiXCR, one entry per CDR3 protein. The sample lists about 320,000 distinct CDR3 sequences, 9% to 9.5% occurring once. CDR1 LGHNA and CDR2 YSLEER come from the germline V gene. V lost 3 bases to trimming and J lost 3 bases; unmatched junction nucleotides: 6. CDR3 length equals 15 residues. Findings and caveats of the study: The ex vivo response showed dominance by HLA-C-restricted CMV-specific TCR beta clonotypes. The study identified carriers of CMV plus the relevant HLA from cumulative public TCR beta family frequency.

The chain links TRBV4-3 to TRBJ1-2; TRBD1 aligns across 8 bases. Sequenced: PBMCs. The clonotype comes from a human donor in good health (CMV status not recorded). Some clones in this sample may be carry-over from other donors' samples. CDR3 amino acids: CASSQYRDRHYGYTF. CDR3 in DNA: TGCGCCAGCAGCCAGTACCGGGACAGGCACTATGGCTACACCTTC.